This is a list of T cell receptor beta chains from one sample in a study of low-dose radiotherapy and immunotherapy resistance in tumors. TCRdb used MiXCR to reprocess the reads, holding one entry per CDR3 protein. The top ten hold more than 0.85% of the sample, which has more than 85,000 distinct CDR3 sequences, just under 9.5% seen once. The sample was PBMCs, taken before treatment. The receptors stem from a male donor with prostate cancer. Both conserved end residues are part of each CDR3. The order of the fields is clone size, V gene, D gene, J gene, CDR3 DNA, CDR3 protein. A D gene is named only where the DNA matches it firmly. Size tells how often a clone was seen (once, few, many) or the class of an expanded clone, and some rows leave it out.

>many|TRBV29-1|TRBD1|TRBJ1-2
TGCAGCGTTGAAGATCGGGGACAGGACTATGGCTACACCTTC
CSVEDRGQDYGYTF
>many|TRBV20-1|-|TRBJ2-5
TGCAGTGCCTACGGACAGTTCCAAGAGACCCAGTACTTC
CSAYGQFQETQYF
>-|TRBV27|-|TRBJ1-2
TGTGCCAGCAGTCCAACCATCGGTGGCTACACCTTC
CASSPTIGGYTF
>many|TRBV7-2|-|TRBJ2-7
TGTGCCAGCAGCTTAGTTTTGAACGAGCAGTACTTC
CASSLVLNEQYF
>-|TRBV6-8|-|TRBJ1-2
TGTGCCAGCAGGGGGCTGTCGCATCTCTATAGCTACACCTTC
CASRGLSHLYSYTF
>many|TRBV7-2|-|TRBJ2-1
TGTGCCAGCAGCTTAAAGGCGGGTTCCTACAATGAGCAGTTCTTC
CASSLKAGSYNEQFF
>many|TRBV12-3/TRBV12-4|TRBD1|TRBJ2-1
TGTGCCAGCAGACAAGGGGACAGGGTTCTCAACAATGAGCAGTTCTTC
CASRQGDRVLNNEQFF
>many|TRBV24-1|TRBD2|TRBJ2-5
TGTGCCACCAGTGACCCAAGCATACTAGCGGGAGCTGAGACCCAGTACTTC
CATSDPSILAGAETQYF
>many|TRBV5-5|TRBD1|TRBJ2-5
TGTGCCAGCAGACGGACGACAGGGGCGGGGGAGACCCAGTACTTC
CASRRTTGAGETQYF
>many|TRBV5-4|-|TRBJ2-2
TGTGCCAGCAGCTTCGCCGGCACCGGGGAGCTGTTTTTT
CASSFAGTGELFF
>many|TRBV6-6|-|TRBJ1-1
TGTGCCAGCAGTTACCTAGACAGGAACACTGAAGCTTTCTTT
CASSYLDRNTEAFF
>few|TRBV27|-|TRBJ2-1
TGTGCCAGCAGTTTAGAGGGAGTTGCCTACAATGAGCAGTTCTTC
CASSLEGVAYNEQFF
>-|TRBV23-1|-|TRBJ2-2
-
CASGPLLGHRGAVFF
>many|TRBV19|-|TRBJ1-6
TGTGCCAGTAGTATGCCAGATAATTCACCCCTCCACTTT
CASSMPDNSPLHF
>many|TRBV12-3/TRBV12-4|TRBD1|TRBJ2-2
TGTGCCAGCAGTGCCTCGACAGGGGGACTCACCGGGGAGCTGTTTTTT
CASSASTGGLTGELFF
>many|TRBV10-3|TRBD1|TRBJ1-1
TGTGCCATCAGTGATCTCCTGACAGGGACAAACACTGAAGCTTTCTTT
CAISDLLTGTNTEAFF
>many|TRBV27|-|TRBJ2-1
TGTGCCAGCACTTCTGAGCGCCCGAGCTCCTACAATGAGCAGTTCTTC
CASTSERPSSYNEQFF
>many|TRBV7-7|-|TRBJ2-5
TGTGCCAGCAGCTCGGGCGTAGAAGAGACCCAGTACTTC
CASSSGVEETQYF
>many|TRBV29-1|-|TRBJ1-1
TGCAGCGCTCGTATTCAGGGAGACACTGAAGCTTTCTTT
CSARIQGDTEAFF
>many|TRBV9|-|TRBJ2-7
TGTGCCAGCAGCGGAGACAGTTACGAGCAGTACTTC
CASSGDSYEQYF